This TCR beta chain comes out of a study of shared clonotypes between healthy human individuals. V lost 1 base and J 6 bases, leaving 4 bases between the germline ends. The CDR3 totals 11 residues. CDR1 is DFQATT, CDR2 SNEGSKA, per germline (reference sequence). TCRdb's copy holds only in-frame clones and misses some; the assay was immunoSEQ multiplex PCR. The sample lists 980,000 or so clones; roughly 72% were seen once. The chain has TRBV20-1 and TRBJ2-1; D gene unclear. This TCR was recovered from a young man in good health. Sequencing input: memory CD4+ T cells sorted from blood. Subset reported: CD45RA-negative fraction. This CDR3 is CSARVLNEQFF. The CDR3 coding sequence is TGCAGTGCTAGAGTCCTCAATGAGCAGTTCTTC.